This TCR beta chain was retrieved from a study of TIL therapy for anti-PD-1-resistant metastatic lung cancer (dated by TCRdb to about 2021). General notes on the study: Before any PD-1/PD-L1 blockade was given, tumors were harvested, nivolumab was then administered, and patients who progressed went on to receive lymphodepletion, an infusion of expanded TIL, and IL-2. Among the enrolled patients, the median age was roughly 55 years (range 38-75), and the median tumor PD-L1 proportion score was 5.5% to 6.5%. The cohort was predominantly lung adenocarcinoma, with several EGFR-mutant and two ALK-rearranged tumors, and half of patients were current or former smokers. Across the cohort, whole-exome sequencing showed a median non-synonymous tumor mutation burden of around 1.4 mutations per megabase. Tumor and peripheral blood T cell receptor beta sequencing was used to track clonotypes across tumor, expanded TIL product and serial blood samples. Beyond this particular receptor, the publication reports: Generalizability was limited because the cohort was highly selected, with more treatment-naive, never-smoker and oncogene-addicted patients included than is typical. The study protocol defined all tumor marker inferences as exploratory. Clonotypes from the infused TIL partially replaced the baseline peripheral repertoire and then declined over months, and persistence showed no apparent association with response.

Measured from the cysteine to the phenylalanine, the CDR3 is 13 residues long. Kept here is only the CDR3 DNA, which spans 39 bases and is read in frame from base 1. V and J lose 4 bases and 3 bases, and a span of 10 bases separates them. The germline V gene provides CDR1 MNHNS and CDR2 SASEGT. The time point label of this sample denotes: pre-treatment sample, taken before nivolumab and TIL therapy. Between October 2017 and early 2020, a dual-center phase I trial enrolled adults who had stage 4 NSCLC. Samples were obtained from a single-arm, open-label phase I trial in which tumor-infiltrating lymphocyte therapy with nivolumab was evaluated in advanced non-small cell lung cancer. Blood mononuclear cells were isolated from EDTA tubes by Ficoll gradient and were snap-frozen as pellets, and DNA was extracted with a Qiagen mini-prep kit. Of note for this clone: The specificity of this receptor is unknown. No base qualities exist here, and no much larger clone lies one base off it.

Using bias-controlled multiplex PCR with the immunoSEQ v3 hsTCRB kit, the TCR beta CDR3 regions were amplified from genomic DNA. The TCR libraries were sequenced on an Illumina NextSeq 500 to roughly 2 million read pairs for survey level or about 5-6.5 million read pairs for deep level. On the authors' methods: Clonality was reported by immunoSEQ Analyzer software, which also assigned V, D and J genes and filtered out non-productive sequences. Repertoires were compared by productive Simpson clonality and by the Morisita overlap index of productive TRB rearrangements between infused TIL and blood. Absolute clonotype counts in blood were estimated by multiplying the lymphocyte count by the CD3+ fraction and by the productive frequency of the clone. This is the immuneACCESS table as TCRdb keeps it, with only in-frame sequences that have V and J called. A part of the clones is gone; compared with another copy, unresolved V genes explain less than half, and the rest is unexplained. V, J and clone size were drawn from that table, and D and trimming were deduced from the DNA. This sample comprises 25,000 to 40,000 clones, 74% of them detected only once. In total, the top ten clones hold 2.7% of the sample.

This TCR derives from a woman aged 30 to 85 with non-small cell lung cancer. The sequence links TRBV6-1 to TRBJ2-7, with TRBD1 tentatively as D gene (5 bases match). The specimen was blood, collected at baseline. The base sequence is TGTGCCAGCAGTGCTTTAAGGGGCTACGAGCAGTACTTC. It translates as CASSALRGYEQYF.